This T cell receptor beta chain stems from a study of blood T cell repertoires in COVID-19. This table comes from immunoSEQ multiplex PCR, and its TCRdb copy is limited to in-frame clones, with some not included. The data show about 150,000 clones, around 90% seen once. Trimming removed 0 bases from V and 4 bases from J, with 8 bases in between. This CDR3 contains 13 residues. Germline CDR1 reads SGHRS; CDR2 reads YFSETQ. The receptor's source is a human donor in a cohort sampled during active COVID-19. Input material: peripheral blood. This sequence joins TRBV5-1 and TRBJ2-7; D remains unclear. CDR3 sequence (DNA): TGCGCCAGCAGCTTGGGTCAGTGGTACGAGCAGTACTTC. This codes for CASSLGQWYEQYF.